This TCR beta chain derives from a study of identical twins (dated by TCRdb to about 2016). As for the study more broadly: The study deep-sequenced TCR alpha and beta repertoires from monozygotic twins, unrelated adults of various ages and cord blood to test whether fetal clonotypes persist. To rule out contamination, the twin experiments were replicated at different times with different library preparation protocols.

Paper-wide results and their limitations: Zero-insertion analyses could be partly confounded by invariant T cells such as MAIT and iNKT, though diverse VJ usage argued against such confounding for most clonotypes. In beta out-of-frame sequences, excess twin sharing was weaker, because having fewer shared sequences lowered the signal-to-noise ratio. Because the same donors could not be followed over many years, the conclusions depended on cross-sectional statistical analysis. Out-of-frame TCR alpha sequences shared between twins showed an excess of low generation-probability sequences compared with coincidental sharing between unrelated individuals. Fewer insertions were carried by abundant cord blood beta clonotypes; a weaker similar trend was observed in young adult naive repertoires, while no such trend was observed in memory repertoires. In monozygotic twins, out-of-frame TCR alpha sharing was systematically underestimated by recombination models, although the models agreed with sharing between unrelated individuals.

The germline V gene encodes CDR1 SEHNR and CDR2 FQNEAQ (reference sequence). The V end loses 5 bases and the J end loses 4 bases, and a stretch of 12 bases separates them. The CDR3 starts with the cysteine, ends with the phenylalanine, and has 13 residues. Here the CDR3 DNA is all that survives: 39 bases in frame from base 1. This clonotype was counted many times. Its specific antigen is unknown. Base qualities were left out, and no much larger clone turns up one base away. Every donor in the study was a healthy Caucasian. Three pairs of female monozygotic twins, all aged about 18 to 30 years, were included in the twin cohort. CD4+ and CD8+ T cell populations were isolated with positive isolation kits from Invitrogen. The receptor library was made with 5' RACE. The listed sequencing device is Illumina HiSeq 2000. A universal primer binding site was introduced by template switching, and a unique molecular identifier was present in the final cDNA, enabling accurate counting of TCR cDNA molecules. First-strand cDNA for TCR alpha and beta chains was synthesized from specific primers in the conserved constant-segment region. To control for contamination, every cDNA library carried two barcodes: a SMART-Mk sample barcode plus Illumina barcodes. TruSeq adapter sequences along with Illumina sample barcodes were introduced in two successive PCR steps. Sequencing of the TCR alpha and beta cDNA libraries was done on the Illumina HiSeq platform using custom primers. From the authors' description of their analysis: MiGEC processed the raw reads to extract unique molecular identifiers, while MiXCR was used to determine the CDR3 positions. Recombination models were inferred per individual with the repgenHMM and IGoR tools using an EM algorithm. Shared clonotypes were analyzed with the tcR package in R, and sharing was normalized by the product of cloneset sizes. Out-of-frame nonproductive sequences were analyzed to study raw recombination free of thymic and clonal selection effects. TCRdb cleaned the public reads at Q25 with fastp, built clones with MiXCR and kept in-frame beta chains. Every entry covers one CDR3 protein and lists the most common genes and DNA from its rows. What appears here as the V and J calls and clone size reflects TCRdb's work, not the paper's. The sample data list roughly 230,000 distinct CDR3 sequences, and about 9% of these were observed just once. The ten largest clones represent approximately 3% of the sample.

A further study also used this sample, focusing on yellow fever vaccine responses in identical twins. From that second study: The authors reported that the T cell response to vaccination in identical twins appeared partly convergent and partly personalized. Focusing on identical twins, the study followed the T cell clones that responded to the vaccine, and did so with precision.

Material: CD8+ T cells sorted from blood. The V and J genes are TRBV7-9 and TRBJ2-7, and perhaps TRBD1 as D gene, on 6 matching bases. This sequence was found in a woman aged 18-29 years in good health. The CDR3 loop reads CASSLRQEYEQYF. Here is the DNA: TGTGCCAGCAGCCTGCGACAGGAGTACGAGCAGTACTTC.